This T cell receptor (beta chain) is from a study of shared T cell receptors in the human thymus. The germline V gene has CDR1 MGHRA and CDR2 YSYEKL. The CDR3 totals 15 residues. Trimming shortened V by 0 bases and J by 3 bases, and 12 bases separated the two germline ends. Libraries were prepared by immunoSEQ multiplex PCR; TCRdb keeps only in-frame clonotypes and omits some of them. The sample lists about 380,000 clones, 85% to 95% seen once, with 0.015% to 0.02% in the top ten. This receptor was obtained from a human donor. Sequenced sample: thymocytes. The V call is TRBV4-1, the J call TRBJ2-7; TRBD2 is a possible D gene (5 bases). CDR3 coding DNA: TGCGCCAGCAGCCAAGATGAGATGGGGAGCTACGAGCAGTACTTC. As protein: CASSQDEMGSYEQYF.